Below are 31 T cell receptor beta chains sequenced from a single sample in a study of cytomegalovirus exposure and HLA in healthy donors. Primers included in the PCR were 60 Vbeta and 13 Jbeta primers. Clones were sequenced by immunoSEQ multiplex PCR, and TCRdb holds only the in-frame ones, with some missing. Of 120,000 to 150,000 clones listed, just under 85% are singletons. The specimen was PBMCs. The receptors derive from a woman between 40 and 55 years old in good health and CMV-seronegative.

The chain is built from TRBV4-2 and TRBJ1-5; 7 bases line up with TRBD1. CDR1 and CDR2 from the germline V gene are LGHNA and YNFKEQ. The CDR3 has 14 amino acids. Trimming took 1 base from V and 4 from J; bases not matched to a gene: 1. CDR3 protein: CASSQGQGNQPQHF. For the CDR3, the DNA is TGTGCCAGCAGCCAAGGACAGGGAAATCAGCCCCAGCATTTT.

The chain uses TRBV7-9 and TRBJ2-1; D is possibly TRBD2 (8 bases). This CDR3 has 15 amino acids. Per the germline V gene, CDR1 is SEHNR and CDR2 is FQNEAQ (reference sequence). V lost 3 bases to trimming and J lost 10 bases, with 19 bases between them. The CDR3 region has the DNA TGTGCCAGCAGCTTGTACAGGGGAATAGCGGGAGAGCAGTTCTTC. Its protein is CASSLYRGIAGEQFF. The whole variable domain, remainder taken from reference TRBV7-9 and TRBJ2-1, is DTGVSQNPRHKITKRGQNVTFRCDPISEHNRLYWYRQTLGQGPEFLTYFQNEAQLEKSRLLSDRFSAERPKGSFSTLEIQRTEQGDSAMYLCASSLYRGIAGEQFFGPGTRLTVL.

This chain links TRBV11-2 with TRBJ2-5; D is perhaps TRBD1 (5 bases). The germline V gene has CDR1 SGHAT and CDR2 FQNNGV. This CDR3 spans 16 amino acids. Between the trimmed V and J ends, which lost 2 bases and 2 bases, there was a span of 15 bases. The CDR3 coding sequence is TGTGCCAGCAGCTTATGGTCCCCAGGGAAGCAAGAGACCCAGTACTTC. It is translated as CASSLWSPGKQETQYF.

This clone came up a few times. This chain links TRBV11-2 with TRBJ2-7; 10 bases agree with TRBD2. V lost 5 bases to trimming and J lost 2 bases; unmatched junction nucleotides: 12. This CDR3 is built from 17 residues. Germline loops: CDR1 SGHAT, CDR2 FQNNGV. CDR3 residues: CASSRISSGRHPYEQYF. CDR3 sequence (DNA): TGTGCCAGCAGCCGGATTAGTAGCGGGAGGCACCCCTACGAGCAGTACTTC.

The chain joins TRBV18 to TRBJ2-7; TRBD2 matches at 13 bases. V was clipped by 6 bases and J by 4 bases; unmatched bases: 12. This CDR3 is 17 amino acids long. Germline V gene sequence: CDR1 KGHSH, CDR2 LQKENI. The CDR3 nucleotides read TGTGCCAGCTCCCTAGGGACTAGCGGGGTCCTGAATTACGAGCAGTACTTC. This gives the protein CASSLGTSGVLNYEQYF.

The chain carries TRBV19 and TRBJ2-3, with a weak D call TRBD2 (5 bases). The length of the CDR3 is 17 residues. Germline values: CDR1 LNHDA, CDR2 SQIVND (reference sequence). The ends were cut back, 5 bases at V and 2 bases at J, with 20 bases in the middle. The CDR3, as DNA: TGTGCCAGTAGTCCTTTCTGGGAGCGGAGATCCACAGATACGCAGTATTTT. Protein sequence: CASSPFWERRSTDTQYF. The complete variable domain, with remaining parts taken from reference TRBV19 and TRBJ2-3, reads DGGITQSPKYLFRKEGQNVTLSCEQNLNHDAMYWYRQDPGQGLRLIYYSQIVNDFQKGDIAEGYSVSREKKESFPLTVTSAQKNPTAFYLCASSPFWERRSTDTQYFGPGTRLTVL.

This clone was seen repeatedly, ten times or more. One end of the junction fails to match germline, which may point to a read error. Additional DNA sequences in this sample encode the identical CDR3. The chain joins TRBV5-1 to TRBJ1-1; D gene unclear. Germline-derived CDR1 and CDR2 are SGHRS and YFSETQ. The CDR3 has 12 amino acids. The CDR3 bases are TGTGCCAGCAGCTTTTACTACACTGAAGCTTTCTTT. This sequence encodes CASSFYYTEAFF.

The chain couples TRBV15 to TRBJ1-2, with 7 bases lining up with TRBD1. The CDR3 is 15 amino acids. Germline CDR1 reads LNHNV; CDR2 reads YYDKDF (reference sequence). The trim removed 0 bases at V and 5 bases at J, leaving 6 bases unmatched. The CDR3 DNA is TGTGCCACCAGCAGAGAAGTGGACAGGATTTATGGCTACACCTTC. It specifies CATSREVDRIYGYTF.

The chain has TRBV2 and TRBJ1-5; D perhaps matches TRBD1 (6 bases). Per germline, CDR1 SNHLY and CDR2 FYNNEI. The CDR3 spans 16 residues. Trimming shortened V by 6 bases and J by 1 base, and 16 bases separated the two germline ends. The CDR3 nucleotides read TGTGCCAGCAGGACCACACAGGGTGCGAGCAATCAGCCCCAGCATTTT. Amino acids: CASRTTQGASNQPQHF.

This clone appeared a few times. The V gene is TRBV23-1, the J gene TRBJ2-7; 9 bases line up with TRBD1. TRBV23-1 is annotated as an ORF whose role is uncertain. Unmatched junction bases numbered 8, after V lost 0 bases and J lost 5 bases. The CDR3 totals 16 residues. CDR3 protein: CASSQSPTGGYDEQYF. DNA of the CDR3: TGCGCCAGCAGTCAATCCCCCACAGGGGGCTACGACGAGCAGTACTTC.

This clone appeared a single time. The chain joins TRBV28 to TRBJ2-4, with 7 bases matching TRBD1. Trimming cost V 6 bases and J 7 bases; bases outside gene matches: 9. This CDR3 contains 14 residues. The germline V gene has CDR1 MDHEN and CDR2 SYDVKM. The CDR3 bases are TGTGCCAGCAGAAATTCGGGACAGCTCAACATTCAGTACTTC. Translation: CASRNSGQLNIQYF.

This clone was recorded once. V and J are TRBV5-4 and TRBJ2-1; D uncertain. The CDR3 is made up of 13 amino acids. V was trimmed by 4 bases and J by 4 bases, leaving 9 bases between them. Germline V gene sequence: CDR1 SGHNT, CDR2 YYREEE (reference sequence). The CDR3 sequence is CASSPGSYNEQFF. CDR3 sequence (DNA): TGTGCCAGCAGCCCCGGGTCTTACAATGAGCAGTTCTTC.

The DNA of the CDR3 is TGCAGCGTTGATTCCGGACTCTTTTACAATGAGCAGTTCTTC. The encoded protein is CSVDSGLFYNEQFF. The rearrangement joins TRBV29-1 to TRBJ2-1; D perhaps matches TRBD2 (5 bases). The V end was cut by 3 bases, the J end by 4 bases, with 13 bases between. Germline CDR1 reads SQVTM; CDR2 reads ANQGSEA. The CDR3 spans 14 residues.

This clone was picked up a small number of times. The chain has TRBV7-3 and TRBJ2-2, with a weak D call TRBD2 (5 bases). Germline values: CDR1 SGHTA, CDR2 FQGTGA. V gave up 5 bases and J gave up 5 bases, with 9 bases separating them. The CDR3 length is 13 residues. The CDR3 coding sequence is TGTGCCAGCAGCCCGGACTCAACCGGGGAGCTGTTTTTT. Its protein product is CASSPDSTGELFF.

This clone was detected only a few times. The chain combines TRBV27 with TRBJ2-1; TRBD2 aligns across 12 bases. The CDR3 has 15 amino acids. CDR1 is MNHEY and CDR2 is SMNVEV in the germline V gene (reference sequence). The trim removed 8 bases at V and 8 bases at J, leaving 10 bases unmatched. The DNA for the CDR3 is TGTGCCAGCGGATACCTAGCGGGAGGGCGTTATGAGCAGTTCTTC. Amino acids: CASGYLAGGRYEQFF.

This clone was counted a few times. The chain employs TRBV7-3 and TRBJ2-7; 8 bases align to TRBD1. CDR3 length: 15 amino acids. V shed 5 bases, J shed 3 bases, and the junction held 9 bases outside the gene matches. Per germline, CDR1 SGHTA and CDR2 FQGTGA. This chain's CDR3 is CASSPQTGVGYEQYF. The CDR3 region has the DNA TGTGCCAGCAGCCCCCAGACAGGGGTCGGCTACGAGCAGTACTTC. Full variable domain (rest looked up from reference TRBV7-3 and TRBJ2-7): GAGVSQTPSNKVTEKGKYVELRCDPISGHTALYWYRQSLGQGPEFLIYFQGTGAADDSGLPNDRFFAVRPEGSVSTLKIQRTERGDSAVYLCASSPQTGVGYEQYFGPGTRLTVT.

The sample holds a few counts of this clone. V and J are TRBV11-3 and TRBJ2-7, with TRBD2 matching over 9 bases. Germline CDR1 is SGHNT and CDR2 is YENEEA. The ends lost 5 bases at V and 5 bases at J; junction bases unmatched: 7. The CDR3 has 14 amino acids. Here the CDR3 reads CASSPAGGDHEQYF. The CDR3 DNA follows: TGTGCCAGCAGCCCCGCGGGAGGGGACCACGAGCAGTACTTC.

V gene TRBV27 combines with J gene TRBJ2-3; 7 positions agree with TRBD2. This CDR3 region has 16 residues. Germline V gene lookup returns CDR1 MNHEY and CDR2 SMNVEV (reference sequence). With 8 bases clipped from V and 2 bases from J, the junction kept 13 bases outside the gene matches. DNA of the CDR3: TGTGCCAGCCGCTCTAAGCCTAGCGGTTACACAGATACGCAGTATTTT. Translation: CASRSKPSGYTDTQYF.

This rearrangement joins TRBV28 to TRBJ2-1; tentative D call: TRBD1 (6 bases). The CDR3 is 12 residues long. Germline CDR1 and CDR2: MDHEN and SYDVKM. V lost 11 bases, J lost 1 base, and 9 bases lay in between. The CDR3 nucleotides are TGTGCCTGGGGGCGGTCCTACAATGAGCAGTTCTTC. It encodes CAWGRSYNEQFF.

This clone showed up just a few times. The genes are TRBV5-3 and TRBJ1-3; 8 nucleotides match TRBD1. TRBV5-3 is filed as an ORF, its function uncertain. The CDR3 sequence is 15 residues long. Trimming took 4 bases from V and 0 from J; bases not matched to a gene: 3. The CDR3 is CARSRGQVSGNTIYF. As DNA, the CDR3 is TGTGCCAGAAGCCGGGGACAGGTCTCTGGAAACACCATATATTTT.

CDR3 sequence (DNA): TGTGCCAGCAGCTTTTCCTTCCACGGGACACCTACCTACGAGCAGTACTTC. Its protein is CASSFSFHGTPTYEQYF. The chain couples TRBV11-3 to TRBJ2-7; possible D gene TRBD1, 6 bases. CDR3 size: 17 residues. Germline CDR1 is SGHNT and CDR2 is YENEEA. Trimming took 3 bases from V and 2 from J, leaving 20 bases between them.

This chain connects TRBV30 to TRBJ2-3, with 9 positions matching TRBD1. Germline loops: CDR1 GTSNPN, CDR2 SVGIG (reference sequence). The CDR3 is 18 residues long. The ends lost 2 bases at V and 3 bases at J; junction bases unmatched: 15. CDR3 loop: CAWSTVKGGTGKTDTQYF. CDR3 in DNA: TGTGCCTGGAGTACGGTAAAGGGGGGGACAGGGAAAACAGATACGCAGTATTTT.

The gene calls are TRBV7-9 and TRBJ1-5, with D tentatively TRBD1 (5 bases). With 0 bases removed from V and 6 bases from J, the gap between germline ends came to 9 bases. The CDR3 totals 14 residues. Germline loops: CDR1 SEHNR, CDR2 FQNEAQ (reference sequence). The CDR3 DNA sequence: TGTGCCAGCAGCTTAGCATCGGGGGGTCAGCCCCAGCATTTT. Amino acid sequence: CASSLASGGQPQHF.

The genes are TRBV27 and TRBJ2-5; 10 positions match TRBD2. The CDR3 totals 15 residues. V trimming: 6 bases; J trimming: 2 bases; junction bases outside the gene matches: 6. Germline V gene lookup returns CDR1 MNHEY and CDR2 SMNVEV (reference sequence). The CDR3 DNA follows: TGTGCCAGCAGCATAGGGACTAGCGAACAAGAGACCCAGTACTTC. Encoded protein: CASSIGTSEQETQYF.

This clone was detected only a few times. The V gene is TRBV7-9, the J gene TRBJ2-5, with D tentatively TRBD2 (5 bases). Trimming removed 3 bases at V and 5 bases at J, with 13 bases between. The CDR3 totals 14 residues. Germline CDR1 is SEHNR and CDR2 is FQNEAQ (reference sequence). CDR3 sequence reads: CASSFKMRVETQYF. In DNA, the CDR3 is TGTGCCAGCAGCTTCAAGATGAGGGTGGAGACCCAGTACTTC.

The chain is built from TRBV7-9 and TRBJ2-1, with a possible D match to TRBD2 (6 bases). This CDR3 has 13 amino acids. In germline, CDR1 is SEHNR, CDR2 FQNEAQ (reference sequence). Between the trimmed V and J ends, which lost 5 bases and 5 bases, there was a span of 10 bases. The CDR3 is CASSPPSDNEQFF. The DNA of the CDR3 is TGTGCCAGCAGCCCCCCTAGCGACAATGAGCAGTTCTTC.

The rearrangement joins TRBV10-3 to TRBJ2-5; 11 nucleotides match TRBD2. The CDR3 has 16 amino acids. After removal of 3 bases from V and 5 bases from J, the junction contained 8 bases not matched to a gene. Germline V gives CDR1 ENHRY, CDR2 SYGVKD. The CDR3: CAISEPGLADPETQYF. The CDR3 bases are TGTGCCATCAGTGAACCGGGACTAGCGGATCCGGAGACCCAGTACTTC.

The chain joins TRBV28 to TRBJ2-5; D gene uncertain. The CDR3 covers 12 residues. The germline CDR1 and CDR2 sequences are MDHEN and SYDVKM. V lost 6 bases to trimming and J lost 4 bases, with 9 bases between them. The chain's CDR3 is CASSPVRETQYF. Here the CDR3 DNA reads TGTGCCAGCAGCCCAGTCCGAGAGACCCAGTACTTC.

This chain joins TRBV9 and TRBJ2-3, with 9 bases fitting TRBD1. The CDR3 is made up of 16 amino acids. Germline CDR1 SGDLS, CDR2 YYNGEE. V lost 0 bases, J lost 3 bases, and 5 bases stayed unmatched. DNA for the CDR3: TGTGCCAGCAGCGTAGGACCGGGACAGGGTACAGATACGCAGTATTTT. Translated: CASSVGPGQGTDTQYF.

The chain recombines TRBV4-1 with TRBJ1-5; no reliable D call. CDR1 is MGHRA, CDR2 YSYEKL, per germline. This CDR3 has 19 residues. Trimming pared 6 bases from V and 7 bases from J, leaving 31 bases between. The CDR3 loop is CASSPIGREHYGVGQPQHF. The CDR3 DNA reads TGCGCCAGCAGTCCAATCGGCCGGGAACACTATGGGGTAGGACAGCCCCAGCATTTT.

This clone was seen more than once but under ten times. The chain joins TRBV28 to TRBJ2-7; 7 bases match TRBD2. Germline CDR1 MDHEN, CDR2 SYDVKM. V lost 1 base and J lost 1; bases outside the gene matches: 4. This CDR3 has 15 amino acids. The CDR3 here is CASSLFGGGSYEQYF. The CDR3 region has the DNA TGTGCCAGCAGTTTATTTGGGGGAGGGTCCTACGAGCAGTACTTC.